A single sample is the source of the 21 T cell receptor beta chains below, sequenced in a study of cytomegalovirus exposure and HLA in healthy donors. The repertoire was sequenced with immunoSEQ multiplex PCR; TCRdb's copy has only in-frame clones and lacks some. The repertoire holds over 150,000 clones, with roughly 80% as singletons. The sequencing sample was made of PBMCs. These receptors were taken from a woman under 30 in good health and CMV-seropositive.

This clone was found a few times. The chain is built from TRBV6-1 and TRBJ1-2, with 7 bases aligning to TRBD1. The V gene's germline CDR1 is MNHNS and CDR2 SASEGT. The CDR3 loop spans 15 amino acids. V dropped 4 bases and J dropped 2; count of bases not matched to a gene: 7. Written as DNA, the CDR3 is TGTGCCAGCAGTGGGGGACAGCTGATAAACTATGGCTACACCTTC. Translation: CASSGGQLINYGYTF.

The V gene is TRBV29-1, the J gene TRBJ1-5; TRBD1 matches 12 bases. The junction had 12 bases not matched to a gene; V was cut back by 5 bases and J by 7 bases. Germline-derived CDR1 and CDR2 are SQVTM and ANQGSEA. The CDR3 totals 16 residues. CDR3 region: CSVTGGTGGLGQPQHF. The CDR3 DNA sequence: TGCAGCGTTACTGGGGGGACAGGGGGCCTTGGACAGCCCCAGCATTTT.

The J gene is TRBJ2-2, the V gene TRBV9; the match to TRBD2 covers 13 bases. With V trimmed by 4 bases and J by 7 bases, 13 bases remained unmatched. Germline CDR1 reads SGDLS; CDR2 reads YYNGEE. CDR3 length equals 18 residues. The CDR3 is CASSPKLGTSGEGGELFF. The CDR3 coding sequence is TGTGCCAGCAGCCCCAAGCTTGGGACTAGCGGGGAGGGCGGGGAGCTGTTTTTT. The full variable domain, its missing parts supplied by reference TRBV9 and TRBJ2-2, is DSGVTQTPKHLITATGQRVTLRCSPRSGDLSVYWYQQSLDQGLQFLIQYYNGEERAKGNILERFSAQQFPDLHSELNLSSLELGDSALYFCASSPKLGTSGEGGELFFGEGSRLTVL.

With respect to this clone: Its ends do not fully match the called genes, so a read error is possible. Other nucleotide sequences from this sample produce the same CDR3. The CDR3 bases are TGTGCCAGCAGCGGGGCTGGCTACACTTTC. It encodes CASSGAGYTF. The genes are TRBV9 and TRBJ1-2; D gene uncertain. Germline CDR1 SGDLS, CDR2 YYNGEE. This CDR3 has 10 amino acids.

This chain links TRBV27 with TRBJ2-1, with TRBD2 matching over 12 bases. CDR1 MNHEY and CDR2 SMNVEV come from the germline V gene (reference sequence). The ends lost 3 bases at V and 0 bases at J; junction bases unmatched: 6. The CDR3 contains 18 residues. DNA for the CDR3: TGTGCCAGCAGTTTGAGACTAGCGGGGGCACACTCCTACAATGAGCAGTTCTTC. Encoded protein: CASSLRLAGAHSYNEQFF.

This clone was detected a few times. The CDR3 loop reads CASSSRGLNQPQHF. CDR3 bases: TGTGCCAGCAGTTCCCGAGGCCTCAATCAGCCCCAGCATTTT. The chain recombines TRBV27 with TRBJ1-5, with no clear D. CDR3 length equals 14 residues. Trimming pared 4 bases from V and 3 bases from J, leaving 10 bases between. The V gene's germline CDR1 is MNHEY and CDR2 SMNVEV (reference sequence).

J is TRBJ1-1 and V is TRBV5-1; D is ambiguous. Germline CDR1 SGHRS, CDR2 YFSETQ. Trimming stripped 0 bases from V and 6 bases from J, with 15 bases between. The CDR3 runs to 15 residues. CDR3 nucleotide sequence: TGCGCCAGCAGCTTGGTGCAGGCACCCTGGGCTGAAGCTTTCTTT. Translation: CASSLVQAPWAEAFF.

This clone was counted only a few times. V usage is TRBV19 and J usage is TRBJ1-6; D remains ambiguous. Germline CDR1 reads LNHDA; CDR2 reads SQIVND (reference sequence). This CDR3 is 10 amino acids long. Trimming removed 5 bases at V and 12 bases at J, with 5 bases between. The CDR3 region has the DNA TGTGCCAGTAGTCCCGTACCCCTCCACTTT. This sequence encodes CASSPVPLHF.

The chain's CDR3 is CASSSPSTSGGETQYF. CDR3 coding DNA: TGTGCCAGCAGTTCCCCCTCGACTAGCGGGGGGGAGACCCAGTACTTC. The rearrangement joins TRBV6-5 to TRBJ2-5; 13 positions agree with TRBD2. This CDR3 comprises 16 residues. Germline V CDR1 and CDR2: MNHEY, SVGAGI. V was clipped by 4 bases and J by 5 bases; unmatched bases: 7.

V usage is TRBV21-1 and J usage is TRBJ2-3; TRBD2, the table's D call, lacks a check against the DNA. TRBV21-1 is termed a pseudogene. This CDR3 comprises 17 residues. Here the CDR3 DNA reads TGTGCCAGCAGCAAAGTGGCTAGCGGATGTAGCACAGATACGCAGTATTTT. It is translated as CASSKVASGCSTDTQYF.

The CDR3 sequence: CAIFDRPDEKLFF. The CDR3 nucleotides are TGTGCCATCTTCGACAGGCCCGATGAAAAACTGTTTTTT. V gene TRBV6-1 combines with J gene TRBJ1-4; TRBD1 is a possible D gene (6 bases). Per the germline V gene, CDR1 is MNHNS and CDR2 is SASEGT. The CDR3 sequence is 13 residues long. Deletions cut 10 bases from V and 6 bases from J, with 15 bases between.

Many counts were recorded for this clone. This same CDR3 is encoded by further DNA sequences in the sample. This chain links TRBV11-2 with TRBJ2-5; 9 nucleotides agree with TRBD1. This CDR3 has 15 residues. From germline, CDR1 is SGHAT and CDR2 FQNNGV. V gave up 3 bases and J gave up 5 bases; unmatched junction bases: 7. CDR3 sequence: CASSLSTGGGETQYF. In nucleotides, the CDR3 is TGTGCCAGCAGCTTGTCGACAGGGGGTGGGGAGACCCAGTACTTC.

V usage is TRBV7-2 and J usage is TRBJ1-1; D uncertain. V was shortened by 5 bases and J by 1 base, with 8 bases between the two germline ends. This CDR3 comprises 13 residues. The germline V gene has CDR1 SGHTA and CDR2 FQGNSA. CDR3 DNA: TGTGCCAGCAGCGTGGCGGCGAACACTGAAGCTTTCTTT. Amino acid sequence: CASSVAANTEAFF.

This clone was observed a few times. The chain has TRBV2 and TRBJ2-7; 7 nucleotides match TRBD1. Germline values: CDR1 SNHLY, CDR2 FYNNEI. The CDR3 totals 11 residues. J was trimmed by 13 bases and V by 6 bases; bases with no gene match: 9. The CDR3 DNA sequence: TGTGCCAGCAGCCCGGACAGGACTCTCTACTTC. Encoded protein: CASSPDRTLYF.

The chain employs TRBV7-3 and TRBJ2-1; D possibly corresponds to TRBD2 (6 bases). V was clipped by 5 bases and J by 8 bases, with 10 bases between them. This CDR3 spans 12 amino acids. Germline assignment: CDR1 SGHTA and CDR2 FQGTGA. CDR3 region: CASSLRGDEQFF. The CDR3 DNA reads as TGTGCCAGCAGCCTCCGCGGGGATGAGCAGTTCTTC.

The rearrangement links TRBV5-4 to TRBJ1-4, with D perhaps matching TRBD1 (5 bases). The CDR3 has 14 amino acids. CDR1 and CDR2 from the germline V gene are SGHNT and YYREEE (reference sequence). The ends were cut back, 0 bases at V and 10 bases at J, with 13 bases in the middle. DNA of the CDR3: TGTGCCAGCAGCTTGGCAGGGCACGGGGGAAAACTGTTTTTT. Translated, it gives CASSLAGHGGKLFF. The full variable domain, its missing parts supplied by reference TRBV5-4 and TRBJ1-4, is ETGVTQSPTHLIKTRGQQVTLRCSSQSGHNTVSWYQQALGQGPQFIFQYYREEENGRGNFPPRFSGLQFPNYSSELNVNALELDDSALYLCASSLAGHGGKLFFGSGTQLSVL.

This sequence joins TRBV7-9 and TRBJ1-1; D not resolved. The V end was cut by 5 bases, the J end by 4 bases, with 11 bases between. The CDR3 covers 13 residues. Germline V gene sequence: CDR1 SEHNR, CDR2 FQNEAQ (reference sequence). CDR3 region: CASSPPGATEAFF. The CDR3 nucleotides are TGTGCCAGCAGCCCCCCGGGTGCCACTGAAGCTTTCTTT.

In nucleotides, the CDR3 is TGTGCTAGTGGTTTGGACACAGGGACCGTGGAAAAACTGTTTTTT. Its translation: CASGLDTGTVEKLFF. The chain links TRBV12-5 to TRBJ1-4, with D possibly being TRBD1 (6 bases). Trimming cost V 1 base and J 8 bases, with 14 bases left between them. CDR1 LGHNT and CDR2 FRNRAP come from the germline V gene. This CDR3 spans 15 amino acids.

V usage is TRBV9 and J usage is TRBJ2-7; a possible D gene is TRBD2 (7 bases). With 5 bases removed from V and 0 bases from J, the gap between germline ends came to 15 bases. In germline, CDR1 is SGDLS, CDR2 YYNGEE. This CDR3 spans 15 amino acids. CDR3 amino acids: CASSEGGASSYEQYF. In DNA form, the CDR3 reads TGTGCCAGCAGTGAAGGGGGGGCGAGCTCCTACGAGCAGTACTTC.

The chain combines TRBV7-3 with TRBJ2-5; 9 nucleotides match TRBD2. CDR1 SGHTA and CDR2 FQGTGA come from the germline V gene. The CDR3 has 15 residues. The trim removed 3 bases at V and 1 base at J, leaving 3 bases unmatched. CDR3 in DNA: TGTGCCAGCAGCTTGGGCGGGGGGGTCCAAGAGACCCAGTACTTC. It translates to CASSLGGGVQETQYF.

CDR3 coding DNA: TGCAGCGTTGGCCAGGATAGCAATCAGCCCCAGCATTTT. Protein: CSVGQDSNQPQHF. This sequence joins TRBV29-1 and TRBJ1-5; D remains unclear. Germline CDR1 is SQVTM and CDR2 is ANQGSEA. The V end was cut by 4 bases, the J end by 0 bases, with 7 bases between. The CDR3 is 13 residues long.